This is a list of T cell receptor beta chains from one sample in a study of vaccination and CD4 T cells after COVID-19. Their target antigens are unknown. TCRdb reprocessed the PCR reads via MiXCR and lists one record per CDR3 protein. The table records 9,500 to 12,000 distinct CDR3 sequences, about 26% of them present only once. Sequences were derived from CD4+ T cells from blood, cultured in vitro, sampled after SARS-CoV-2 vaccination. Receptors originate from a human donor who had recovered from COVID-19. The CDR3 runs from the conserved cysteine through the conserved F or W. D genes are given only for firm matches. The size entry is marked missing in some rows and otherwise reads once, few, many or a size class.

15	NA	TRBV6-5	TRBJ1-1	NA	TGTGCCAGCAGTTACTCGAGTCGGGCAGGGGCGACAGCTTTCTTT	CASSYSSRAGATAFF
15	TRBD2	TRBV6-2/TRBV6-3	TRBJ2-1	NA	TGTGCCAGCAGTTCAAACAGACTAGCGGGAGGTGAGCAGTTCTTC	CASSSNRLAGGEQFF
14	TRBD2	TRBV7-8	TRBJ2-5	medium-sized	TGTGCCAGCAGCCGGGGACTAGCGTCAGAGACCCAGTACTTC	CASSRGLASETQYF
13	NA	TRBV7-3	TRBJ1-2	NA	TGTGCCAGCAGCTTAACTTCAGGATCTGGCTACACCTTC	CASSLTSGSGYTF
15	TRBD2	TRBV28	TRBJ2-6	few	TGTGCCAGCAGTTTCGCCGGGAGGGGGGCCAACGTCCTGACTTTC	CASSFAGRGANVLTF
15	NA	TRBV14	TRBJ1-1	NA	TGTGCCAGCAGCCAGGTACGCGGGGGGCACACTGAAGCTTTCTTT	CASSQVRGGHTEAFF
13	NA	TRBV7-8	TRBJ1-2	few	TGTGCCAGCAGCCCGAGGCAGGGTTATGGCTACACCTTC	CASSPRQGYGYTF
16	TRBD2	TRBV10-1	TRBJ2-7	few	TGCGCCAGCAGGGGACTAGCGGGAGAGTTTGACTACGAGCAGTACTTT	CASRGLAGEFDYEQYF
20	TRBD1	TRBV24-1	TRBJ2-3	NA	TGTGCCACCAGCACGGGACCCTCGACAGGGGGCGTTTGGCGAGCAGATACGCAGTATTTT	CATSTGPSTGGVWRADTQYF
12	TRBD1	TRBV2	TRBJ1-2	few	TGTGCCAGCAGGGACAGGAACTATGGCTACACCTTC	CASRDRNYGYTF
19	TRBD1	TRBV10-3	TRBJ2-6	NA	TGTGCCATCAGTGAGAATCTAGGCCAGGGGGCGCCGGGGGCCAACGTCCTGACTTTC	CAISENLGQGAPGANVLTF
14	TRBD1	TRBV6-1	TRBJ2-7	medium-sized	TGTGCCCTCGGCTCGGGGGGACAGGGGCGCGAGCAGTACTTC	CALGSGGQGREQYF
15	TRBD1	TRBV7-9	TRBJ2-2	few	TGTGCCAGCAGCCTACCTCAGGGGGTCCCGGGGGAGCTGTTTTTT	CASSLPQGVPGELFF
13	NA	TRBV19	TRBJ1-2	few	TGTGCCAGTGGGATAGGTGGGGACTATGGCTACACCTTC	CASGIGGDYGYTF
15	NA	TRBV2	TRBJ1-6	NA	TGTGCCAGCAGTGGGGGGGTTGGGGGGAATTCACCCCTCCACTTT	CASSGGVGGNSPLHF
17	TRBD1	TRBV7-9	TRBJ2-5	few	TGTGCCAGCAGCTTAGAGGGGGGACAGGCGTACCAAGAGACCCAGTACTTC	CASSLEGGQAYQETQYF
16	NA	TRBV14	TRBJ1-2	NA	TGTGCCAGCAGCCAAGACTCGGGACCGCTAGCGGGGGGCTACACCTTC	CASSQDSGPLAGGYTF
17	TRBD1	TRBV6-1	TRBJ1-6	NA	TGTGCCAGCAGGTCCCGGGACAGGATGGCCTATAATTCACCCCTCCACTTT	CASRSRDRMAYNSPLHF